This T cell receptor beta chain was observed in a study of OX40 agonist ivuxolimab in advanced cancers. Looking at the study overall: Averaging around 60 years in age, with a range of about 23 to 79, the cohort was 82.7% male.

CDR3 length equals 14 residues. V shed 5 bases and J shed 5 bases, with 13 bases lying between them. Germline lookup yields CDR1 MNHNY and CDR2 SVGAGI (reference sequence). Study-level findings and limits: Doses of 0.1 to 3.0 mg/kg were accompanied by clonal expansion of CD4+ and CD8+ blood T cells by week 6.

The repertoire was sequenced with immunoSEQ multiplex PCR; TCRdb's copy has only in-frame clones and lacks some. The table shows 100,000 to 150,000 clones, with about 94% occurring only once. As for this clone: The antigen is not known.

This receptor was identified in an adult with an advanced solid tumor such as melanoma, head and neck, liver or kidney cancer. Material: CD4+ or CD8+ T cells sorted from blood, obtained in a trial of the OX40 agonist ivuxolimab. The rearrangement joins TRBV6-6 to TRBJ2-1; D is perhaps TRBD2 (5 bases). As DNA, the CDR3 is TGTGCCAGCAGTGACCGGACTGCCAACAATGAGCAGTTCTTC. Encoded protein: CASSDRTANNEQFF.